The 6 T cell receptor beta chains reported below all come from one sample, sequenced in a study of sequential checkpoint blockade in melanoma. Noted treatment: randomized to nivolumab then ipilimumab (arm A) or the reverse (arm B). Assay: immunoSEQ multiplex PCR; the TCRdb copy retains only in-frame clones and omits some. This table has roughly 5,000 clones, roughly 50% appearing once. The sample in question was CD8+ T cells sorted from blood (inferred from file names), obtained from a patient given nivolumab and ipilimumab in sequence. The receptors derive from a human donor with melanoma.

In its sample, this clone is medium-sized (0.01 to 0.1%). CDR3 region: CASSVSGGEKLFF. The CDR3 DNA follows: TGTGCCAGCAGCGTATCAGGGGGGGAAAAACTGTTTTTT. The chain joins TRBV9 to TRBJ1-4; 7 positions agree with TRBD1. Germline lookup yields CDR1 SGDLS and CDR2 YYNGEE. The CDR3 has 13 amino acids. The V segment lost 1 base and the J segment 8 bases; nucleotides outside the gene matches: 2.

The V call is TRBV7-9, the J call TRBJ2-5, with TRBD2 matching 11 bases. Germline V gene sequence: CDR1 SEHNR, CDR2 FQNEAQ (reference sequence). The trim removed 1 base at V and 2 bases at J, leaving 6 bases unmatched. The length of the CDR3 is 17 residues. Here the CDR3 DNA reads TGTGCCAGCAGCTTAGTTGTGACTAGCGGGGCACAAGAGACCCAGTACTTC. Protein: CASSLVVTSGAQETQYF.

This clone was recorded once. V gene TRBV11-2 combines with J gene TRBJ2-3; 8 bases line up with TRBD2. The CDR3 contains 16 residues. In germline, CDR1 is SGHAT, CDR2 FQNNGV. The trim removed 3 bases at V and 2 bases at J, leaving 7 bases unmatched. The CDR3 loop reads CASSLRGTRTTDTQYF. As DNA, the CDR3 is TGTGCCAGCAGCTTGCGGGGGACTAGGACCACAGATACGCAGTATTTT.

J is TRBJ1-2 and V is TRBV7-6; D unclear. With 1 base removed from V and 7 bases from J, the gap between germline ends came to 10 bases. This CDR3 contains 13 residues. Germline V CDR1 and CDR2: SGHVS, FNYEAQ. CDR3 in DNA: TGTGCCAGCAGCTTAGGGACGGCGGGTGGCTACACCTTC. Protein: CASSLGTAGGYTF.

V and J are TRBV6-1 and TRBJ1-5, with TRBD1 identical over 9 bases. CDR3 length: 13 amino acids. Germline CDR1 and CDR2: MNHNS and SASEGT. CDR3 bases: TGTGCGACCGACAGGGGGGGTAATCAGCCCCAGCATTTT. Translated: CATDRGGNQPQHF.

V is TRBV19 and J is TRBJ2-1; 8 bases are shared with TRBD2. Losses at the gene ends were 6 bases for V and 6 bases for J; bases not matched to a gene: 7. This CDR3 spans 14 amino acids. Germline-derived CDR1 and CDR2 are LNHDA and SQIVND (reference sequence). CDR3 protein: CASSGTSRANEQFF. DNA for the CDR3: TGTGCCAGTAGCGGGACTAGTAGGGCCAATGAGCAGTTCTTC.